These T cell receptor beta chains were read from a single sample in a study of blood T cell repertoires in COVID-19. Repertoires were generated with immunoSEQ multiplex PCR, while TCRdb's copy carries only in-frame clones and drops some. The table shows some 240,000 clones, with 80% to 90% occurring only once. Sequencing was performed on peripheral blood. These receptors came from a woman older than 75 with COVID-19, enrolled during active disease. Each CDR3 is given with its conserved first and last residue. The order of the fields is J gene, clone size, D gene, V gene, CDR3 protein, CDR3 DNA. The D gene is left open where the match is weak. Not every row has a clone size; where given, it reads once, few, many or a size class.

j_gene: TRBJ2-1; abundance: .; d_gene: .; v_gene: TRBV7-9; CDR3aa: CASLPRRGSYNEQFF; CDR3nt: TGTGCCAGCCTCCCTAGGCGGGGTTCCTACAATGAGCAGTTCTTC
j_gene: TRBJ2-5; abundance: .; d_gene: TRBD2; v_gene: TRBV24-1; CDR3aa: CATSEPRGEETQYF; CDR3nt: TGTGCCACCAGTGAGCCCCGGGGGGAAGAGACCCAGTACTTC
j_gene: TRBJ2-2; abundance: .; d_gene: .; v_gene: TRBV5-4; CDR3aa: CASSLGWERAGELFF; CDR3nt: TGTGCCAGCAGTTTGGGGTGGGAGAGGGCCGGGGAGCTGTTTTTT
j_gene: TRBJ1-5; abundance: .; d_gene: .; v_gene: TRBV4-1; CDR3aa: CASSPRLNQPQHF; CDR3nt: TGCGCCAGCAGCCCTCGACTCAATCAGCCCCAGCATTTT
j_gene: TRBJ2-5; abundance: .; d_gene: .; v_gene: TRBV30; CDR3aa: CAWSPRQETQYF; CDR3nt: TGTGCCTGGAGTCCCCGGCAAGAGACCCAGTACTTC
j_gene: TRBJ2-2; abundance: .; d_gene: .; v_gene: TRBV30; CDR3aa: CAWSVVQGPTGELFF; CDR3nt: TGTGCCTGGAGTGTCGTGCAGGGCCCCACCGGGGAGCTGTTTTTT
j_gene: TRBJ1-2; abundance: .; d_gene: TRBD1; v_gene: TRBV11-2; CDR3aa: CASRRQGAYGYTF; CDR3nt: TGTGCCAGCAGAAGACAGGGGGCTTATGGCTACACCTTC
j_gene: TRBJ2-1; abundance: .; d_gene: TRBD2; v_gene: TRBV29-1; CDR3aa: CSVDSLAGNEQFF; CDR3nt: TGCAGCGTTGACAGCCTAGCGGGAAATGAGCAGTTCTTC
j_gene: TRBJ2-3; abundance: .; d_gene: TRBD2; v_gene: TRBV12-3/TRBV12-4; CDR3aa: CASSSSSGGHQYF; CDR3nt: TGTGCCAGCAGTTCCTCCAGCGGGGGCCATCAGTATTTT
j_gene: TRBJ2-7; abundance: once; d_gene: TRBD1; v_gene: TRBV28; CDR3aa: CASSDFGQVRYEQYF; CDR3nt: TGTGCCAGCAGTGACTTTGGACAGGTTAGGTACGAGCAGTACTTC
j_gene: TRBJ1-1; abundance: .; d_gene: .; v_gene: TRBV9; CDR3aa: CASSPSTGANTEAFF; CDR3nt: TGTGCCAGCAGCCCTTCGACAGGAGCAAACACTGAAGCTTTCTTT
j_gene: TRBJ1-1; abundance: once; d_gene: .; v_gene: TRBV19; CDR3aa: CASRLAARDTEAFF; CDR3nt: TGTGCCAGTAGACTAGCGGCAAGGGACACTGAAGCTTTCTTT
j_gene: TRBJ2-2; abundance: once; d_gene: TRBD2; v_gene: TRBV24-1; CDR3aa: CATSEGSGGNTGELFF; CDR3nt: TGTGCCACCAGTGAGGGTAGCGGGGGAAACACCGGGGAGCTGTTTTTT
j_gene: TRBJ2-5; abundance: .; d_gene: .; v_gene: TRBV15; CDR3aa: CATTVEGSSGETQYF; CDR3nt: TGTGCCACGACCGTGGAGGGGTCTTCAGGAGAGACCCAGTACTTC
j_gene: TRBJ1-4; abundance: once; d_gene: .; v_gene: TRBV5-1; CDR3aa: CASTLGQGRTNEKLFF; CDR3nt: TGCGCCAGCACCCTGGGGCAGGGGCGGACTAATGAAAAACTGTTTTTT
j_gene: TRBJ2-7; abundance: .; d_gene: .; v_gene: TRBV6-2/TRBV6-3; CDR3aa: CASSPHLRGSLYEQYF; CDR3nt: TGTGCCAGCAGCCCCCATCTTCGGGGATCCCTATACGAGCAGTACTTC
j_gene: TRBJ2-3; abundance: few; d_gene: TRBD1; v_gene: TRBV7-9; CDR3aa: CASSPFYRGGTDTQYF; CDR3nt: TGTGCCAGCAGCCCTTTTTACAGGGGTGGCACAGATACGCAGTATTTT
j_gene: TRBJ1-1; abundance: .; d_gene: .; v_gene: TRBV7-3; CDR3aa: CASSSVPKNTEAFF; CDR3nt: TGTGCCAGCAGCTCCGTACCTAAAAACACTGAAGCTTTCTTT
j_gene: TRBJ1-2; abundance: .; d_gene: TRBD1; v_gene: TRBV28; CDR3aa: CASRFRDRVMNGYTF; CDR3nt: TGTGCCAGCCGATTCCGGGACAGGGTTATGAATGGCTACACCTTC
j_gene: TRBJ1-6; abundance: .; d_gene: .; v_gene: TRBV9; CDR3aa: CASSVRGNNSPLHF; CDR3nt: TGTGCCAGCAGCGTCAGAGGCAATAATTCACCCCTCCACTTT
j_gene: TRBJ1-2; abundance: .; d_gene: .; v_gene: TRBV7-5; CDR3aa: CAKPLGTGHGYTF; CDR3nt: TGTGCCAAACCCCTCGGGACAGGCCATGGCTACACCTTC
j_gene: TRBJ1-2; abundance: .; d_gene: .; v_gene: TRBV5-4; CDR3aa: CASGLPEGLRYGYTF; CDR3nt: TGTGCCAGCGGGCTCCCGGAAGGTTTACGCTATGGCTACACCTTC
j_gene: TRBJ2-1; abundance: .; d_gene: TRBD2; v_gene: TRBV7-6; CDR3aa: CASSLAGGTGAYNEQFF; CDR3nt: TGTGCCAGCAGCTTAGCCGGGGGGACGGGGGCCTACAATGAGCAGTTCTTC
j_gene: TRBJ2-4; abundance: .; d_gene: .; v_gene: TRBV9; CDR3aa: CASSPSTKNIQYF; CDR3nt: TGTGCCAGCAGCCCTAGCACGAAAAACATTCAGTACTTC
j_gene: TRBJ1-2; abundance: .; d_gene: TRBD1; v_gene: TRBV6-5; CDR3aa: CASTSDRRAYGYTF; CDR3nt: TGTGCCAGCACCTCGGACAGGAGGGCCTATGGCTACACCTTC
j_gene: TRBJ1-3; abundance: .; d_gene: .; v_gene: TRBV6-5; CDR3aa: CASSYLTPRSGNTIYF; CDR3nt: TGTGCCAGCAGTTACCTGACACCCCGCTCTGGAAACACCATATATTTT
j_gene: TRBJ2-3; abundance: .; d_gene: .; v_gene: TRBV7-3; CDR3aa: CASSLSSTDTQYF; CDR3nt: TGTGCCAGCAGCCTCTCTAGCACAGATACGCAGTATTTT
j_gene: TRBJ2-3; abundance: .; d_gene: TRBD2; v_gene: TRBV30; CDR3aa: CAWSQTSGGAVKTDTQYF; CDR3nt: TGTGCCTGGAGTCAGACTAGCGGGGGGGCCGTTAAAACAGATACGCAGTATTTT
j_gene: TRBJ2-2; abundance: once; d_gene: TRBD2; v_gene: TRBV28; CDR3aa: CASTLVAGVGELFF; CDR3nt: TGTGCCAGCACCTTGGTAGCGGGAGTAGGGGAGCTGTTTTTT
j_gene: TRBJ1-5; abundance: .; d_gene: TRBD1; v_gene: TRBV28; CDR3aa: CASSIPPGTVVQPQHF; CDR3nt: TGTGCCAGCAGTATACCACCCGGGACAGTAGTCCAGCCCCAGCATTTT
j_gene: TRBJ2-3; abundance: .; d_gene: TRBD2; v_gene: TRBV27; CDR3aa: CASSLLDSGEMQYF; CDR3nt: TGTGCCAGCAGTTTATTGGATAGCGGGGAAATGCAGTATTTT
j_gene: TRBJ1-2; abundance: many; d_gene: .; v_gene: TRBV19; CDR3aa: CASSSGGRAQRDYGYTF; CDR3nt: TGTGCCAGTAGCTCCGGCGGGCGGGCACAGAGGGACTATGGCTACACCTTC
j_gene: TRBJ2-7; abundance: .; d_gene: .; v_gene: TRBV6-1; CDR3aa: CASSDRGNYYEQYF; CDR3nt: TGTGCCAGCAGTGATCGGGGGAATTATTACGAGCAGTACTTC
j_gene: TRBJ1-1; abundance: .; d_gene: TRBD1; v_gene: TRBV5-1; CDR3aa: CASLGQGDTEAFF; CDR3nt: TGCGCCAGCCTCGGGCAGGGGGACACTGAAGCTTTCTTT
j_gene: TRBJ2-5; abundance: .; d_gene: .; v_gene: TRBV27; CDR3aa: CASSSNRFSETQYF; CDR3nt: TGTGCCAGCAGTAGTAACAGATTCTCGGAGACCCAGTACTTC
j_gene: TRBJ2-4; abundance: .; d_gene: .; v_gene: TRBV23-1; CDR3aa: CAAKRGKDIQYF; CDR3nt: TGCGCCGCCAAAAGGGGTAAAGACATTCAGTACTTC
j_gene: TRBJ1-1; abundance: .; d_gene: TRBD1; v_gene: TRBV9; CDR3aa: CASSGGQANTEAFF; CDR3nt: TGTGCCAGCAGCGGAGGACAGGCGAACACTGAAGCTTTCTTT
j_gene: TRBJ2-7; abundance: .; d_gene: TRBD1; v_gene: TRBV7-9; CDR3aa: CASSFLQGVNEQYF; CDR3nt: TGTGCCAGCAGCTTCCTCCAGGGGGTCAACGAGCAGTACTTC
j_gene: TRBJ1-6; abundance: .; d_gene: .; v_gene: TRBV25-1; CDR3aa: CASSGTSNSPLHF; CDR3nt: TGTGCCAGCAGTGGGACATCAAATTCACCCCTCCACTTT
j_gene: TRBJ1-2; abundance: .; d_gene: .; v_gene: TRBV19; CDR3aa: CASSIPSGNYGYTF; CDR3nt: TGTGCCAGTAGTATTCCGTCAGGGAACTATGGCTACACCTTC
j_gene: TRBJ2-7; abundance: .; d_gene: .; v_gene: TRBV4-1; CDR3aa: CASSQDPSLSGRYEQYF; CDR3nt: TGCGCCAGCAGCCAAGACCCCTCCTTAAGCGGCCGCTACGAGCAGTACTTC